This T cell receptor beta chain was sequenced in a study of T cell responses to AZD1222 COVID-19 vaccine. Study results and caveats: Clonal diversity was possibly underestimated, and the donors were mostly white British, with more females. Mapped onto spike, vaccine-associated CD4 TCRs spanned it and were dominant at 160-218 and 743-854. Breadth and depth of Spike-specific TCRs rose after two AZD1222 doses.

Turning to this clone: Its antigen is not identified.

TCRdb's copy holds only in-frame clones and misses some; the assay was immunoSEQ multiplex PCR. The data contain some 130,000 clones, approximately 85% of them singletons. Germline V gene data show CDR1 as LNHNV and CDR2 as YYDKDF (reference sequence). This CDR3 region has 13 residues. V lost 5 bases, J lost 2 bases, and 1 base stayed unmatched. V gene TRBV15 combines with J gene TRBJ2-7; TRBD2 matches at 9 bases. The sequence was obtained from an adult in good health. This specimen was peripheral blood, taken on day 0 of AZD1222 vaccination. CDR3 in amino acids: CATSLAGAYEQYF. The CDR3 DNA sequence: TGTGCCACCAGCTTAGCGGGGGCCTACGAGCAGTACTTC.